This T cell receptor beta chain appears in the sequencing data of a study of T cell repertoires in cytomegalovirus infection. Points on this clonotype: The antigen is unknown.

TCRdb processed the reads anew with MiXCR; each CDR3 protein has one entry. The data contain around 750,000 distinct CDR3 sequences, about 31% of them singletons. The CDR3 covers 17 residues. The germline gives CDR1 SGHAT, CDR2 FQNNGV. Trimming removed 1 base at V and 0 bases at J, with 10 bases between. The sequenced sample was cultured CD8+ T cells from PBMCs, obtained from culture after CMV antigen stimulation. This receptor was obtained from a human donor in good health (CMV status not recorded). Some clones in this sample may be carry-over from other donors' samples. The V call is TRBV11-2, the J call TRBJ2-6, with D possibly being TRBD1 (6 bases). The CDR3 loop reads CASSLAGVSSGANVLTF. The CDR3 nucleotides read TGTGCCAGCAGCTTAGCAGGGGTGAGCTCTGGGGCCAACGTCCTGACTTTC. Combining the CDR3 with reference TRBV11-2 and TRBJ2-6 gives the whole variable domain EAGVAQSPRYKIIEKRQSVAFWCNPISGHATLYWYQQILGQGPKLLIQFQNNGVVDDSQLPKDRFSAERLKGVDSTLKIQPAKLEDSAVYLCASSLAGVSSGANVLTFGAGSRLTVL.